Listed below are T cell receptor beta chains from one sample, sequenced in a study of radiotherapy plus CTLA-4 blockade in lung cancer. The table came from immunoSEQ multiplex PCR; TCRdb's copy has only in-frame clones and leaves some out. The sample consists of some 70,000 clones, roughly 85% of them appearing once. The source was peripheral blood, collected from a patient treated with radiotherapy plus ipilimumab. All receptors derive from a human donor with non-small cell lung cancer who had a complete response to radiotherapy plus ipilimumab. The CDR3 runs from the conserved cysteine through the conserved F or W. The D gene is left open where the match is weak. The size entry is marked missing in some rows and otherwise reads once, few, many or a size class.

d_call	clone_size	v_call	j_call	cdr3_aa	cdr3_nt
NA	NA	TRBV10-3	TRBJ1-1	CAISEGRANTEAFF	TGTGCCATCAGTGAGGGACGGGCGAACACTGAAGCTTTCTTT
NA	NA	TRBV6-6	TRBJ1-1	CASSYGALNTEAFF	TGTGCCAGCAGTTACGGGGCCTTGAACACTGAAGCTTTCTTT
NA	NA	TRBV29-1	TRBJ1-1	CSGGLRRNTEAFF	TGCAGCGGTGGACTGAGAAGGAACACTGAAGCTTTCTTT
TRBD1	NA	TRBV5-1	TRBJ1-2	CASSFVDRGYGYTF	TGCGCCAGCAGCTTCGTCGACAGGGGATATGGCTACACCTTC
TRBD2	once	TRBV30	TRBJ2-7	CAGTSGSSSYEQYF	TGTGCCGGGACTAGCGGGTCAAGCTCCTACGAGCAGTACTTC
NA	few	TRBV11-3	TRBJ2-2	CASSLDFDGELFF	TGTGCCAGCAGCTTAGATTTTGACGGGGAGCTGTTTTTT
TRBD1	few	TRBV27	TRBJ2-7	CASSFLDRGPYEQYF	TGTGCCAGCAGTTTTCTGGACAGGGGGCCCTACGAGCAGTACTTC
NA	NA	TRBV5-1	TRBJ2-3	CASSTAFTDTQYF	TGCGCCAGCAGTACGGCCTTCACAGATACGCAGTATTTT
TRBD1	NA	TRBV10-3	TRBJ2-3	CAISEDRGPRQWTQYF	TGTGCCATCAGTGAGGACAGGGGGCCCCGGCAATGGACGCAGTATTTT
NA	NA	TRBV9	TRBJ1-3	CASSASGTIYF	TGTGCCAGCAGCGCATCAGGGACCATATATTTT
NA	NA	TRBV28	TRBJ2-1	CASSLGPKQFF	TGTGCCAGCAGTCTAGGACCTAAGCAGTTCTTC
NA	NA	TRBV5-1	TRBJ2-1	CASSREGQSLDEQFF	TGCGCCAGCAGCCGAGAGGGACAATCTCTCGATGAGCAGTTCTTC
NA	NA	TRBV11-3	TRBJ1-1	CASSLPQVDEAFF	TGTGCCAGCAGCTTACCCCAGGTTGATGAAGCTTTCTTT
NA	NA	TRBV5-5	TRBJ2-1	CASSWGDSYNEQFF	TGTGCCAGCAGCTGGGGGGACTCGTACAATGAGCAGTTCTTC
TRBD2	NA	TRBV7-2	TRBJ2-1	CASSGTSVYNEQFF	TGTGCCAGCAGCGGGACTAGCGTCTACAATGAGCAGTTCTTC
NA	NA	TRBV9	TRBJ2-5	CASSVGIADIQETQYF	TGTGCCAGCAGCGTAGGAATAGCGGATATCCAAGAGACCCAGTACTTC
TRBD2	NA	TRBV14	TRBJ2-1	CASSHREGLARNEQFF	TGTGCCAGCAGCCACCGGGAAGGACTAGCGCGCAATGAGCAGTTCTTC